Listed below are T cell receptor beta chains from one sample, sequenced in a study of OX40 agonist ivuxolimab in advanced cancers. Method: immunoSEQ multiplex PCR; TCRdb's copy keeps in-frame clones and lacks some. The sample includes roughly 93,000 clones, approximately 80% seen only once; the top ten take 5.5%. The sample was CD4+ or CD8+ T cells sorted from blood, taken in a trial of the OX40 agonist ivuxolimab. The origin of the receptors is an adult with an advanced solid tumor such as melanoma, head and neck, liver or kidney cancer. Each CDR3 is given with its conserved first and last residue. The D gene is left open where the match is weak. Clone size is given for some rows only: seen once, a few or many times, or a class if the clone is expanded.

v_gene	abundance	j_gene	d_gene	len	CDR3aa	CDR3nt
TRBV6-4	.	TRBJ2-1	.	13	CASSPGHGYEQFF	TGTGCCAGCAGCCCCGGGCACGGCTATGAGCAGTTCTTC
TRBV5-1	.	TRBJ2-7	TRBD2	17	CASSSWTSGRADYEQYF	TGCGCCAGCAGCTCCTGGACTAGCGGGAGGGCCGACTACGAGCAGTACTTC
TRBV15	.	TRBJ2-4	TRBD2	15	CATSREAGVKNIQYF	TGTGCCACCAGCAGAGAAGCGGGAGTCAAAAACATTCAGTACTTC
TRBV28	many	TRBJ2-3	.	11	CASASTDTQYF	TGTGCCAGTGCGAGCACAGATACGCAGTATTTT
TRBV6-6	.	TRBJ2-1	.	14	CASSPGHLYNEQFF	TGTGCCAGCAGTCCGGGACACCTCTACAATGAGCAGTTCTTC
TRBV6-5	.	TRBJ2-5	TRBD2	14	CASRTGLAATLWYF	TGTGCCAGCAGGACAGGACTAGCGGCCACCCTATGGTACTTC
TRBV7-2	once	TRBJ1-1	.	15	CASSPGAGGNTEAFF	TGTGCCAGCAGCCCCGGGGCGGGGGGAAACACTGAAGCTTTCTTT
TRBV5-1	.	TRBJ2-1	.	11	CASSLGAEQFF	TGCGCCAGCAGCTTGGGGGCGGAGCAGTTCTTC
TRBV27	.	TRBJ2-7	.	14	CASSLYRGGGEQYF	TGTGCCAGCAGTTTATACCGGGGAGGAGGGGAGCAGTACTTC
TRBV9	.	TRBJ2-3	.	15	CASSSRPGNTDTQYF	TGTGCCAGCAGCTCCCGTCCGGGGAACACAGATACGCAGTATTTT
TRBV29-1	.	TRBJ2-7	.	12	CSVDTGPGEQYF	TGCAGCGTTGACACAGGGCCAGGCGAGCAGTACTTC
TRBV19	.	TRBJ1-1	.	13	CATKKTQNTEAFF	TGTGCCACTAAGAAAACACAGAACACTGAAGCTTTCTTT
TRBV29-1	.	TRBJ1-2	.	12	CSVDRTHYGYTF	TGCAGCGTTGATAGGACACACTATGGCTACACCTTC
TRBV5-1	once	TRBJ2-7	.	15	CASSLAQGLSYEQYF	TGCGCCAGCAGCTTGGCACAGGGCCTCTCCTACGAGCAGTACTTC
TRBV7-2	.	TRBJ2-2	.	17	CASSWREPSSNTGELFF	TGTGCCAGCAGTTGGAGGGAGCCATCCTCGAACACCGGGGAGCTGTTTTTT
TRBV12-5	.	TRBJ1-1	.	15	CASAVGPGGNTEAFF	TGTGCTAGTGCCGTGGGTCCCGGAGGCAACACTGAAGCTTTCTTT
TRBV28	.	TRBJ1-2	TRBD1	16	CASSLPGTGDSYGYTF	TGTGCCAGCAGTTTACCCGGGACAGGGGATAGCTATGGCTACACCTTC
TRBV7-3	.	TRBJ2-2	TRBD1	16	CASSSETGSNTGELFF	TGTGCCAGCAGCTCCGAGACAGGGTCGAACACCGGGGAGCTGTTTTTT
TRBV25-1	.	TRBJ2-2	.	11	CASSGTGELFF	TGTGCCAGCAGTGGGACCGGGGAGCTGTTTTTT
TRBV9	.	TRBJ2-3	.	14	CASAGGGPADTQYF	TGTGCCAGCGCCGGTGGGGGGCCCGCAGATACGCAGTATTTT